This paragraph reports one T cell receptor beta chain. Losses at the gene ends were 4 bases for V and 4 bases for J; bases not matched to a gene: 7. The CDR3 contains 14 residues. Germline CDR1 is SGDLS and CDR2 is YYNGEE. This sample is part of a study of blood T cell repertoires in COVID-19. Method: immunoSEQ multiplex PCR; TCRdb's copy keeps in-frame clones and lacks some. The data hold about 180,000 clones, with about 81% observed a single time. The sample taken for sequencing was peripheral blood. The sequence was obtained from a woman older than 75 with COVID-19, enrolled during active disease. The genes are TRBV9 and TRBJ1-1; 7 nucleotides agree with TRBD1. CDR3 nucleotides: TGTGCCAGCAGCTTCACAGGGGAGGCCACTGAAGCTTTCTTT. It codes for CASSFTGEATEAFF.